These 23 T cell receptor beta chains were sequenced from one sample in a study of blood T cell repertoires in COVID-19. Profiling relied on immunoSEQ multiplex PCR, and the TCRdb table lists in-frame clones only, not all of them. Here the sample spans roughly 30,000 clones, approximately 84% being singletons. The sample taken for sequencing was peripheral blood. Receptor source: an elderly man with active COVID-19.

The V gene is TRBV4-1, the J gene TRBJ1-2; 7 nucleotides line up with TRBD1. Germline V gene data show CDR1 as MGHRA and CDR2 as YSYEKL. V was pared by 6 bases and J by 2 bases, with 6 bases of the junction left unmatched. This CDR3 spans 14 amino acids. The CDR3 here is CASSRTGANYGYTF. The CDR3 DNA follows: TGCGCCAGCAGTCGAACAGGGGCGAACTATGGCTACACCTTC.

This sequence joins TRBV5-1 and TRBJ2-4; 7 positions match TRBD1. The CDR3 loop spans 14 amino acids. After removal of 5 bases from V and 10 bases from J, the junction contained 12 bases not matched to a gene. Looked up from germline, CDR1 is SGHRS and CDR2 is YFSETQ. The CDR3 region has the DNA TGCGCCAGCAGACCAACCGGGACAGAGAATATTCAGTACTTC. Translation: CASRPTGTENIQYF.

The V call is TRBV29-1, the J call TRBJ1-1; 8 bases are shared with TRBD1. Germline lookup yields CDR1 SQVTM and CDR2 ANQGSEA. CDR3 size: 13 residues. Germline trimming cut 3 bases from V and 4 bases from J; bases unmatched to any gene: 4. CDR3 loop: CSVEAGGGTEAFF. DNA for the CDR3: TGCAGCGTTGAGGCAGGGGGCGGCACTGAAGCTTTCTTT.

The V and J genes are TRBV5-1 and TRBJ2-5; the match to TRBD1 covers 7 bases. Germline V lookup: CDR1 SGHRS, CDR2 YFSETQ. V shed 4 bases and J 5 bases; nucleotides not matched to a gene: 8. This CDR3 is built from 14 residues. The CDR3 nucleotides are TGCGCCAGCAGCCGAGGGACAGTTGAGGAGACCCAGTACTTC. This codes for CASSRGTVEETQYF.

Note on this clone: Germline and junction disagree at one end, which may indicate a read error. V usage is TRBV2 and J usage is TRBJ1-5, with 8 bases aligning to TRBD1. The CDR3 totals 18 residues. Looked up from germline, CDR1 is SNHLY and CDR2 is FYNNEI. The CDR3 sequence: CASNELPRGQVLNQPQHF. The CDR3 DNA follows: TGTGCCAGCAATGAACTCCCCAGGGGGCAGGTCCTCAATCAGCCCCAGCATTTT.

This chain connects TRBV7-8 to TRBJ1-2; a possible D gene is TRBD1 (6 bases). Trimming pared 3 bases from V and 7 bases from J, leaving 12 bases between. Germline values: CDR1 SGHVS, CDR2 FQNEAQ. CDR3 length: 13 residues. The CDR3 region has the DNA TGTGCCAGCAGCTTCAGGGGAAGGGCTGGCTACACCTTC. Translated: CASSFRGRAGYTF.

The chain carries TRBV4-1 and TRBJ2-1; TRBD2 might be the D (6 bases). The CDR3 contains 14 residues. Trimming removed 4 bases from V and 7 bases from J, with 14 bases in between. From germline, CDR1 is MGHRA and CDR2 YSYEKL. CDR3 sequence: CASSRQTSYNEQFF. The CDR3 DNA is TGCGCCAGCAGCCGACAGACTAGTTATAATGAGCAGTTCTTC.

V is TRBV9 and J is TRBJ2-1, with D perhaps matching TRBD2 (7 bases). CDR1 and CDR2 from the germline V gene are SGDLS and YYNGEE. Trimming shortened V by 2 bases and J by 7 bases, and 16 bases separated the two germline ends. CDR3 length: 15 amino acids. The CDR3: CASSVGGPDANEQFF. The CDR3 nucleotides read TGTGCCAGCAGCGTCGGGGGGCCCGACGCAAATGAGCAGTTCTTC.

The chain joins TRBV2 to TRBJ2-3; 8 nucleotides match TRBD2. The CDR3 has 14 amino acids. Germline-derived CDR1 and CDR2 are SNHLY and FYNNEI. V shed 6 bases and J 5 bases; nucleotides not matched to a gene: 7. In DNA form, the CDR3 reads TGTGCCAGCAGCGGTGGACTAGCAGAAGATACGCAGTATTTT. It encodes CASSGGLAEDTQYF.

The CDR3 is CSASGPTARETQYF. In DNA, the CDR3 is TGCAGTGCTAGTGGTCCGACAGCCAGGGAGACCCAGTACTTC. The gene calls are TRBV20-1 and TRBJ2-5; a possible D gene is TRBD1 (5 bases). Germline CDR1 reads DFQATT; CDR2 reads SNEGSKA (reference sequence). Between the trimmed V and J ends, which lost 3 bases and 5 bases, there was a span of 16 bases. The CDR3 is made up of 14 amino acids.

The chain recombines TRBV5-1 with TRBJ1-1; weak D call: TRBD1 (5 bases). The CDR3 totals 14 residues. Trimming removed 4 bases at V and 0 bases at J, with 10 bases between. Germline V gene lookup returns CDR1 SGHRS and CDR2 YFSETQ. The CDR3 DNA reads TGCGCCAGCAGCGAGACAGTTTTGAACACTGAAGCTTTCTTT. It translates to CASSETVLNTEAFF.

The table lists this clone with a few counts. The chain carries TRBV30 and TRBJ2-1; no firm D call. CDR1 is GTSNPN, CDR2 SVGIG, per germline (reference sequence). CDR3 length: 14 residues. Trimming removed 2 bases at V and 2 bases at J, with 10 bases between. In nucleotides, the CDR3 is TGTGCCTGGAGTCAAGGAGAAACCTACAATGAGCAGTTCTTC. The encoded protein is CAWSQGETYNEQFF.

This clone was detected once. The chain carries TRBV11-1 and TRBJ2-3; D remains unclear. Germline CDR1 and CDR2: SGHAT and FQDESV (reference sequence). This CDR3 region has 12 residues. Deletions cut 2 bases from V and 6 bases from J, with 6 bases between. CDR3 loop: CASSLLSDTQYF. The DNA of the CDR3 is TGTGCCAGCAGCTTATTGAGTGATACGCAGTATTTT.

The chain has TRBV9 and TRBJ2-5; 9 positions agree with TRBD1. The junction had 10 bases not matched to a gene; V was cut back by 0 bases and J by 4 bases. This CDR3 contains 17 residues. Per the germline V gene, CDR1 is SGDLS and CDR2 is YYNGEE. CDR3 loop: CASSVATGQGWRETQYF. The DNA of the CDR3 is TGTGCCAGCAGCGTAGCTACGGGACAGGGATGGAGAGAGACCCAGTACTTC.

J is TRBJ1-4 and V is TRBV6-5; 7 bases align to TRBD1. The CDR3 contains 14 residues. The V segment lost 8 bases and the J segment 2 bases; nucleotides outside the gene matches: 5. Germline lookup yields CDR1 MNHEY and CDR2 SVGAGI. The CDR3 sequence is CASGTDITNEKLFF. CDR3 bases: TGTGCCAGCGGGACAGATATCACTAATGAAAAACTGTTTTTT.

This chain uses TRBV7-3 with TRBJ2-3; 11 nucleotides match TRBD1. V shed 5 bases, J shed 3 bases, and the junction held 4 bases outside the gene matches. Germline V gene lookup returns CDR1 SGHTA and CDR2 FQGTGA. The CDR3 extends over 15 amino acids. CDR3 bases: TGTGCCAGCAGCGCCGGGACAGGGGGGACAGATACGCAGTATTTT. Amino acids: CASSAGTGGTDTQYF.

The chain employs TRBV6-1 and TRBJ1-1; a weak D match, TRBD1 (5 bases). In germline, CDR1 is MNHNS, CDR2 SASEGT. The CDR3 spans 15 residues. Trimming removed 3 bases from V and 5 bases from J, with 16 bases in between. The CDR3 DNA follows: TGTGCCAGCAGTGAGATTTGGACAACCGGGACTGAAGCTTTCTTT. It is translated as CASSEIWTTGTEAFF.

V usage is TRBV7-9 and J usage is TRBJ1-5; unclear D gene. V shed 5 bases and J shed 3 bases, with 8 bases lying between them. Germline CDR1 reads SEHNR; CDR2 reads FQNEAQ (reference sequence). The CDR3 has 13 residues. CDR3 sequence reads: CASSREANQPQHF. The CDR3 DNA reads TGTGCCAGCAGCCGCGAGGCCAATCAGCCCCAGCATTTT.

Concerning this clone itself: The same CDR3 is also encoded by other DNA sequences in this sample. This rearrangement joins TRBV30 to TRBJ1-2, with 8 bases identical to TRBD1. The CDR3 covers 13 residues. V shed 3 bases and J 5 bases; nucleotides not matched to a gene: 5. Germline V gene sequence: CDR1 GTSNPN, CDR2 SVGIG (reference sequence). CDR3 sequence (DNA): TGTGCCTGGAGCCGGGACAGGCCGTATGGCTACACCTTC. It is translated as CAWSRDRPYGYTF.

The V call is TRBV15, the J call TRBJ2-7; 8 bases match TRBD1. The CDR3 totals 14 residues. Germline assignment: CDR1 LNHNV and CDR2 YYDKDF (reference sequence). After removal of 4 bases from V and 7 bases from J, the junction contained 9 bases not matched to a gene. Here the CDR3 DNA reads TGTGCCACCAGCATCGGGCAGGGGGCCCGAGAGCAGTACTTC. This sequence encodes CATSIGQGAREQYF.

The chain recombines TRBV29-1 with TRBJ2-1, with 11 bases fitting TRBD2. The CDR3 contains 14 residues. Germline assignment: CDR1 SQVTM and CDR2 ANQGSEA. V lost 7 bases and J lost 4; bases outside the gene matches: 6. CDR3 region: CSASTSGVYNEQFF. The CDR3 DNA follows: TGCAGCGCTTCGACTAGCGGGGTGTACAATGAGCAGTTCTTC.

This clone appeared a single time. The chain uses TRBV9 and TRBJ2-5, with a possible D match to TRBD2 (6 bases). In germline, CDR1 is SGDLS, CDR2 YYNGEE. The CDR3 contains 14 residues. V gave up 0 bases and J gave up 2 bases, with 8 bases separating them. The DNA of the CDR3 is TGTGCCAGCAGCGTAGGGGGGGTACAAGAGACCCAGTACTTC. Translation: CASSVGGVQETQYF.

CDR3 region: CASSSGGAGTDTQYF. DNA of the CDR3: TGTGCCAGCAGCAGTGGGGGGGCCGGCACAGATACGCAGTATTTT. The chain has TRBV7-8 and TRBJ2-3; D perhaps matches TRBD2 (7 bases). Looked up from germline, CDR1 is SGHVS and CDR2 is FQNEAQ. V was cut by 5 bases and J by 1 base, with 13 bases left in between. The CDR3 has 15 residues.